This T cell receptor (beta chain) was recorded in a study of blood T cell repertoires in COVID-19. The V gene's germline CDR1 is SNHLY and CDR2 FYNNEI. V shed 7 bases, J shed 8 bases, and the junction held 10 bases outside the gene matches. The CDR3 sequence is 14 residues long. Authors' data handling: Estimation of nucleated cell counts relied on the amplification of reference gene primers. The table came from immunoSEQ multiplex PCR; TCRdb's copy has only in-frame clones and leaves some out. That table gives V, J and clone size, and the DNA gave D and trimming. The sample consists of some 150,000 clones, 88% of them appearing once.

This TCR was recovered from a woman in her sixties with acute or convalescent COVID-19. Material: peripheral blood. This chain uses TRBV2 with TRBJ1-4; 7 positions agree with TRBD1. The CDR3 coding sequence is TGTGCCAGCAACCGACAGGGTCAGAACGAAAAACTGTTTTTT. Protein product: CASNRQGQNEKLFF.